This TCR beta chain emerged from a study of blood T cell repertoires in COVID-19. On the study more broadly: The United States, Italy and Spain were the sources of the acute and convalescent COVID-19 samples. PBMCs, B-cell-depleted T cells, or T cells were the source of the cDNA or gDNA that made up the material.

Original methodology: Estimates of nucleated cell counts were drawn from the amplification of reference gene primers. This table comes from immunoSEQ multiplex PCR, and its TCRdb copy is limited to in-frame clones, with some not included. Clone size and V and J calls were adopted from that table, with D and trimming inferred from the DNA. The table records over 150,000 clones, roughly four fifths of them present only once. The germline gives CDR1 LNHDA, CDR2 SQIVND (reference sequence). V was shortened by 9 bases and J by 3 bases, with 14 bases between the two germline ends. CDR3 length: 14 residues.

The sequence derives from a man in his 70s with active or convalescent COVID-19. The rearrangement uses TRBV19 and TRBJ2-2; a weak D match, TRBD1 (6 bases). The sequenced sample consisted of peripheral blood. CDR3 DNA sequence: TGTGCCAGCCGCATACAGGGTTACACCGGGGAGCTGTTTTTT. Encoded protein: CASRIQGYTGELFF. Combining the CDR3 with reference TRBV19 and TRBJ2-2 gives the whole variable domain DGGITQSPKYLFRKEGQNVTLSCEQNLNHDAMYWYRQDPGQGLRLIYYSQIVNDFQKGDIAEGYSVSREKKESFPLTVTSAQKNPTAFYLCASRIQGYTGELFFGEGSRLTVL.